Below are 5 T cell receptor beta chains sequenced from a single sample in a study of regulatory T cells in long-lasting Graves disease. Time point defined: newly diagnosed GD, antithyroid drugs for less than 3 months. The TCR library was made from RNA extracted from PBMCs. Construction of the TCR beta libraries employed iRepertoire HTBI primers in conjunction with Arm-PCR of CDR3 regions. TCRdb reprocessed the multiplex PCR reads with MiXCR, giving one entry per CDR3 protein. The data hold approximately 250,000 distinct CDR3 sequences, with around 17% observed a single time. The source material was peripheral blood mononuclear cells (PBMCs), sampled at new diagnosis, from a patient treated with antithyroid drugs. Source of these receptors: a female donor with Graves disease.

This clonotype was seen ten or more times. The chain carries TRBV20-1 and TRBJ2-3; a possible D gene is TRBD2 (6 bases). V dropped 6 bases and J dropped 0 bases, with 13 bases sitting between them. The germline CDR1 and CDR2 sequences are DFQATT and SNEGSKA (reference sequence). The CDR3 extends over 14 amino acids. CDR3 nucleotide sequence: TGCAGTGCCCCCGACGGGGGAAGCACAGATACGCAGTATTTT. Its protein is CSAPDGGSTDTQYF.

This clonotype was observed many times. The J gene is TRBJ1-2, the V gene TRBV11-2; 9 bases line up with TRBD1. Germline V gene data show CDR1 as SGHAT and CDR2 as FQNNGV. Germline trimming cut 4 bases from V and 8 bases from J; bases unmatched to any gene: 5. This CDR3 comprises 13 residues. The DNA of the CDR3 is TGTGCCAGCAGCTCTCGGACAGGGGACGGCTACACCTTC. The encoded protein is CASSSRTGDGYTF.

In this sample, this clonotype turned up many times. The genes are TRBV27 and TRBJ1-4; 8 nucleotides align to TRBD1. The CDR3 is 17 residues long. Losses at the gene ends were 5 bases for V and 0 bases for J; bases not matched to a gene: 8. CDR1 is MNHEY, CDR2 SMNVEV, per germline (reference sequence). CDR3 protein: CASSRRTGPATNEKLFF. The CDR3 DNA reads TGTGCCAGCAGTAGAAGGACAGGGCCTGCAACTAATGAAAAACTGTTTTTT.

On this clonotype itself: Germline and junction disagree at one end, which may indicate a read error. This chain connects TRBV6-4 to TRBJ2-4, with D perhaps given as TRBD1 or TRBD2 (6 bases each). The germline V gene encodes CDR1 MRHNA and CDR2 SNTAGT. The length of the CDR3 is 17 residues. DNA of the CDR3: TGTGCCAGCAGTTACTCATGGGGGGCGGGAGCCAAAAACATTCAGTACTTC. Translated: CASSYSWGAGAKNIQYF.

At least ten counts were recorded for this clonotype. The chain is built from TRBV5-1 and TRBJ1-5, with TRBD1 matching over 11 bases. V dropped 4 bases and J dropped 6; count of bases not matched to a gene: 3. The germline gives CDR1 SGHRS, CDR2 YFSETQ. The CDR3 spans 14 residues. The CDR3 loop is CASSEGTGGQPQHF. CDR3 DNA sequence: TGCGCCAGCAGCGAAGGGACAGGGGGTCAGCCCCAGCATTTT.